A single sample is the source of the 2 T cell receptor beta chains below, sequenced in a study of blood T cells in healthy people across ages. A second about 7 to 11 cycle PCR used barcoded and J-beta primers. TCRdb ran MiXCR on the 5' RACE reads and lists one entry per CDR3 protein. The data contain roughly 700,000 distinct CDR3 sequences, approximately 49% of them singletons. The sequenced sample consisted of blood. The receptor set was obtained from a woman in her sixties or seventies in good health.

J is TRBJ1-4 and V is TRBV20-1, with a tentative D call TRBD1 (6 bases). Germline assignment: CDR1 DFQATT and CDR2 SNEGSKA (reference sequence). V was clipped by 3 bases and J by 3 bases, with 14 bases between them. The CDR3 has 15 residues. The CDR3 protein is CSASRGAQANEKLFF. The CDR3 coding sequence is TGCAGTGCTAGCCGGGGGGCGCAGGCTAATGAAAAACTGTTTTTT.

The sample holds many counts of this clonotype. V gene TRBV7-2 combines with J gene TRBJ2-4; 8 bases agree with TRBD1. Germline values: CDR1 SGHTA, CDR2 FQGNSA. V lost 1 base and J lost 15; bases outside the gene matches: 14. The CDR3 is 15 amino acids. CDR3: CASSLDSRQGNMVYF. DNA of the CDR3: TGTGCCAGCAGCTTAGACTCGCGACAGGGGAACATGGTGTACTTC.